What follows are 10 T cell receptor beta chains derived from one specimen sequenced in a study of spatial heterogeneity in lung cancer (dated by TCRdb to 2018 to 2020). On the study overall, not on this receptor specifically: The tumor nonsynonymous mutation count correlated with the number of expanded intratumoral alpha and beta TCRs.

Libraries were made using 5' RACE. The sequencer listed for this sample is NextSeq 500. The public reads were reanalyzed by TCRdb: fastp trimming at Q25, MiXCR alignment, in-frame beta chains only. Rows matching on CDR3 protein sequence are summarized as one entry with the most common DNA and genes. For this sample the table gives fewer than 7,000 distinct CDR3 sequences, of which 13% to 15% were detected only once. 9.8% of the sample comes from the top ten. The time point label on this specimen signifies: sample taken at primary tumor resection. These receptors lack a known antigen. The specimen comprised lung tumor tissue, sampled at surgery. These receptors were obtained from a male donor with early-stage non-small cell lung cancer.

On this clonotype itself: In a library made to pick up alpha chains, this beta chain is a stray read with a size that means little. The J gene is TRBJ2-7, the V gene TRBV21-1; TRBD2 was called by the table and not checked on the DNA. TRBV21-1 constitutes a pseudogene. This CDR3 has 15 residues. The CDR3 spells CASSKLEGLSYEQYF. In DNA form, the CDR3 reads TGTGCCAGCAGCAAATTGGAGGGGCTCTCCTACGAGCAGTACTTC.

In its sample, this clonotype was seen many times. The library was prepared for alpha chains; this beta chain is a stray read, so its frequency means little. V gene TRBV5-1 combines with J gene TRBJ2-3, with a possible D match to TRBD2 (5 bases). The CDR3 consists of 14 residues. Germline assignment: CDR1 SGHRS and CDR2 YFSETQ. The V end was cut by 4 bases, the J end by 5 bases, with 14 bases between. The CDR3 DNA reads TGCGCCAGCAGCCTGGGGATAGCGATAGATACGCAGTATTTT. This sequence encodes CASSLGIAIDTQYF. Together with reference TRBV5-1 and TRBJ2-3, the CDR3 gives the full variable domain: KAGVTQTPRYLIKTRGQQVTLSCSPISGHRSVSWYQQTPGQGLQFLFEYFSETQRNKGNFPGRFSGRQFSNSRSEMNVSTLELGDSALYLCASSLGIAIDTQYFGPGTRLTVL.

About this clonotype: The library was built for alpha chains, so this beta chain is an off-target read and its size means little. V is TRBV7-9 and J is TRBJ2-5; D is perhaps TRBD2 (6 bases). Germline loops: CDR1 SEHNR, CDR2 FQNEAQ (reference sequence). Deletions cut 1 base from V and 4 bases from J, with 13 bases between. This CDR3 spans 15 amino acids. Here the CDR3 DNA reads TGTGCCAGCAGCTTAGGAGTAGCGGACCCAGAGACCCAGTACTTC. It encodes CASSLGVADPETQYF.

This clonotype appeared many times. Within a library made for alpha chains, this beta chain is off target, and its count is uninformative. This sequence joins TRBV4-3 and TRBJ1-3, with D perhaps matching TRBD1 (5 bases). Trimming took off 0 bases at V and 4 bases at J, with 13 bases between the two ends. Germline loops: CDR1 LGHNA, CDR2 YSLEER. CDR3 length: 16 amino acids. The DNA of the CDR3 is TGCGCCAGCAGCCAAGATGGCCAGGGAGGGGGAAACACCATATATTTT. Amino acid sequence: CASSQDGQGGGNTIYF.

This clonotype occurred many times. Because this beta chain is a stray read in a library intended to capture alpha chains, its abundance should not be given much weight. This chain joins TRBV3-1 and TRBJ2-7; 8 bases are a match to TRBD1. CDR3 length: 14 amino acids. Germline CDR1 LGHDT, CDR2 YNNKEL (reference sequence). J was trimmed by 5 bases and V by 2 bases; bases with no gene match: 5. The CDR3 is CASSQSTGAHEQYF. CDR3 DNA sequence: TGTGCCAGCAGCCAATCGACAGGGGCCCACGAGCAGTACTTC.

Only a few counts were recorded for this clonotype. A library prepared for alpha chains yielded this beta chain as an off-target read; its size is of little meaning. The rearrangement joins TRBV29-1 to TRBJ2-1; TRBD1 matches at 12 bases. Germline CDR1 reads SQVTM; CDR2 reads ANQGSEA. Unmatched junction bases numbered 8, after V lost 6 bases and J lost 8 bases. The CDR3 consists of 14 residues. The CDR3 loop reads CSVQPGQGAYEQFF. In nucleotides, the CDR3 is TGCAGCGTGCAACCGGGACAGGGGGCGTATGAGCAGTTCTTC.

As to this clonotype: Within a library made for alpha chains, this beta chain is off target, and its count is uninformative. CDR3 sequence reads: CASSDTTGVDSPLHF. In DNA form, the CDR3 reads TGTGCCAGCAGCGATACGACAGGGGTAGATTCACCCCTCCACTTT. J is TRBJ1-6 and V is TRBV6-5, with 8 bases aligning to TRBD1. J was trimmed by 8 bases and V by 6 bases; bases with no gene match: 9. The length of the CDR3 is 15 residues. The germline CDR1 and CDR2 sequences are MNHEY and SVGAGI.

The sample holds a few counts of this clonotype. Found in a library prepared for alpha chains, this beta chain is an off-target read, and its abundance has little meaning. The chain combines TRBV9 with TRBJ2-1, with 7 bases lining up with TRBD1. CDR3 length: 15 residues. Germline CDR1 and CDR2: SGDLS and YYNGEE. V shed 3 bases, J shed 0 bases, and the junction held 3 bases outside the gene matches. CDR3 sequence reads: CASSEQGNSYNEQFF. DNA for the CDR3: TGTGCCAGCAGCGAACAGGGGAACTCCTACAATGAGCAGTTCTTC.

The table lists this clonotype with many counts. Since the library was made to target alpha chains, this beta chain is a stray read and its abundance is not meaningful. The rearrangement uses TRBV29-1 and TRBJ1-2; D is unclear. Trimming took off 6 bases at V and 4 bases at J, with 12 bases between the two ends. The CDR3 contains 12 residues. Germline assignment: CDR1 SQVTM and CDR2 ANQGSEA. This CDR3 is CSVHGPAYGYTF. CDR3 DNA: TGCAGCGTCCACGGCCCGGCCTATGGCTACACCTTC.

Ten or more counts support this clonotype. As an off-target read in a library built for alpha chains, this beta chain has a frequency of little significance. The J gene is TRBJ1-5, the V gene TRBV6-6, with D perhaps matching TRBD1 (5 bases). The CDR3 loop spans 15 amino acids. The V and J ends lost 4 bases and 1 base respectively, with 11 bases between them. Germline lookup yields CDR1 MNHNY and CDR2 SVGAGI (reference sequence). The CDR3 here is CASSSGLLSNQPQHF. Written as DNA, the CDR3 is TGTGCCAGCAGTTCGGGACTCCTGAGCAATCAGCCCCAGCATTTT.